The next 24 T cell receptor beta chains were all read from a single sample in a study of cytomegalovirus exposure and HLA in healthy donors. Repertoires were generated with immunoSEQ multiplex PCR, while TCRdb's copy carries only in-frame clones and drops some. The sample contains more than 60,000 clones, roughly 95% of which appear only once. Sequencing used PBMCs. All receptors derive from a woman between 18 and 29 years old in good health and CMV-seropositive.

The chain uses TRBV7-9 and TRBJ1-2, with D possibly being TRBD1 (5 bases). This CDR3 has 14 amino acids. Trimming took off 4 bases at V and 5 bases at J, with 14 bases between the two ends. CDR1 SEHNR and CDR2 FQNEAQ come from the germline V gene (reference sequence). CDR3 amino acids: CASSSGQGWYGYTF. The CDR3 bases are TGTGCCAGCAGCTCGGGTCAGGGATGGTATGGCTACACCTTC.

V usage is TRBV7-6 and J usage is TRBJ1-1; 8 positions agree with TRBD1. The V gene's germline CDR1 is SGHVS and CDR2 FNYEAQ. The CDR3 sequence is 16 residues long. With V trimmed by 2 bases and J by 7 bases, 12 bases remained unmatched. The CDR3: CASSLTSGQGTLEAFF. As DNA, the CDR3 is TGTGCCAGCAGCTTAACCTCTGGACAGGGCACCCTTGAAGCTTTCTTT. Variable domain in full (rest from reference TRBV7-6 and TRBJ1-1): GAGVSQSPRYKVTKRGQDVALRCDPISGHVSLYWYRQALGQGPEFLTYFNYEAQQDKSGLPNDRFSAERPEGSISTLTIQRTEQRDSAMYRCASSLTSGQGTLEAFFGQGTRLTVV.

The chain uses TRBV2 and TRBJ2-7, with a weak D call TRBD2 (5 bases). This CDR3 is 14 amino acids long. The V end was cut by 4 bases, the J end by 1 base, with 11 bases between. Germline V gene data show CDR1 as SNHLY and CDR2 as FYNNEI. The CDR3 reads CASSGTRVSYEQYF. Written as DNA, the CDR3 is TGTGCCAGCAGTGGTACTAGAGTGTCCTACGAGCAGTACTTC.

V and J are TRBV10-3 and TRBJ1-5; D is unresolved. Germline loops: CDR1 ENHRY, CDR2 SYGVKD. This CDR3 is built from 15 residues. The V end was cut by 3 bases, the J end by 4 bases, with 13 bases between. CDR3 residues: CAISEGRNVNQPQHF. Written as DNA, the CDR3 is TGTGCCATCAGTGAAGGCAGGAACGTGAATCAGCCCCAGCATTTT.

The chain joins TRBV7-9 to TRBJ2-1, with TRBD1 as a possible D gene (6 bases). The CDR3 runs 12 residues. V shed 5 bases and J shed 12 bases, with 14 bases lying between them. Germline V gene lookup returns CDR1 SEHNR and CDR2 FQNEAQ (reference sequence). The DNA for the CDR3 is TGTGCCAGCAGCCGATCTGGACAGCCGCAGTTCTTC. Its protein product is CASSRSGQPQFF.

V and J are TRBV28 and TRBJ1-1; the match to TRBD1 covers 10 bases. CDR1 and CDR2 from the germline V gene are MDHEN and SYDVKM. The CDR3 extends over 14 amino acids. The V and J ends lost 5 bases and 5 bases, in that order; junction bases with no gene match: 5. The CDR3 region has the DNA TGTGCCAGCAGTCCCACGGGACAGGGGACTGAAGCTTTCTTT. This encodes CASSPTGQGTEAFF.

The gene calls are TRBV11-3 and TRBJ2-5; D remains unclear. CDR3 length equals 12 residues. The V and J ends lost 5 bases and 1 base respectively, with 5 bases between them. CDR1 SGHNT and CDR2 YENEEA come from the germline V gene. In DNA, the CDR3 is TGTGCCAGCAGCCACACCCAAGAGACCCAGTACTTC. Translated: CASSHTQETQYF.

The CDR3: CASSPTGGLGETQYF. CDR3 DNA sequence: TGTGCCAGCAGCCCGACAGGGGGCCTAGGAGAGACCCAGTACTTC. The chain is built from TRBV6-5 and TRBJ2-5; TRBD1 matches 10 bases. V trimming: 6 bases; J trimming: 4 bases; junction bases outside the gene matches: 8. Germline values: CDR1 MNHEY, CDR2 SVGAGI. The CDR3 has 15 residues.

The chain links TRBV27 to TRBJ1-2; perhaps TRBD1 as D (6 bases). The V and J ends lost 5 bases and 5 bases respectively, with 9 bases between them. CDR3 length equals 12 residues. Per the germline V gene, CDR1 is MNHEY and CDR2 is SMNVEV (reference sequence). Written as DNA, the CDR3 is TGTGCCAGCAGTCCGGACAGTTATGGCTACACCTTC. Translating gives CASSPDSYGYTF.

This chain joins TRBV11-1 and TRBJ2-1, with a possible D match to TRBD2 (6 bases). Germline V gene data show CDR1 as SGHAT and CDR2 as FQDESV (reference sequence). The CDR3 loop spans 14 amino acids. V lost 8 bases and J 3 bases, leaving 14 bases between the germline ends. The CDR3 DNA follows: TGTGCCAGCCGCCTCACCGGGAGCTACAATGAGCAGTTCTTC. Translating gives CASRLTGSYNEQFF.

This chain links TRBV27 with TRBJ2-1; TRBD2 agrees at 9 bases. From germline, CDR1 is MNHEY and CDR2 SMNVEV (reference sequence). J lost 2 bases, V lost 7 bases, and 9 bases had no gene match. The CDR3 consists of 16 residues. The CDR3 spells CASKDRGGRAYNEQFF. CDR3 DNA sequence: TGTGCCAGCAAAGATCGGGGCGGGAGGGCCTACAATGAGCAGTTCTTC.

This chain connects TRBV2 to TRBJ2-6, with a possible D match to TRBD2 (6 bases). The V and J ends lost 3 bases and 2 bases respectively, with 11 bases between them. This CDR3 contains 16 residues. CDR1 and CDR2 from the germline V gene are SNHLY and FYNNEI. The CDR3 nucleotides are TGTGCCAGCAGTGATGGGGGGTCACCTGGGGCCAACGTCCTGACTTTC. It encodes CASSDGGSPGANVLTF.

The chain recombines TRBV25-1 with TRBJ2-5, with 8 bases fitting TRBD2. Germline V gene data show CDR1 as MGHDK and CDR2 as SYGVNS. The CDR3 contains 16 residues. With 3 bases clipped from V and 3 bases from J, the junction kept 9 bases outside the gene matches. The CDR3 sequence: CASSDDSGKVEETQYF. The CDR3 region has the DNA TGTGCCAGCAGTGATGATAGCGGGAAGGTGGAAGAGACCCAGTACTTC.

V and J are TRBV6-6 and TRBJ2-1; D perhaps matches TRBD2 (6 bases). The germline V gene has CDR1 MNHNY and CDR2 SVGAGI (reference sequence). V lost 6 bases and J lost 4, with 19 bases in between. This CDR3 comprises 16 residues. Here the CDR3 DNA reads TGTGCCAGCAGCACCCTCGCAGGAGGGAGTTACAATGAGCAGTTCTTC. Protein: CASSTLAGGSYNEQFF.

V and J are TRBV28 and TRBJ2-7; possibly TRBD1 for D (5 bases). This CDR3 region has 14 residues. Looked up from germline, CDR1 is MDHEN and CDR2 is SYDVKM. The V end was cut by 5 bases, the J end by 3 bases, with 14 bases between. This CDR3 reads CASSPRQKLYEQYF. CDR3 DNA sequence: TGTGCCAGCAGTCCCCGACAGAAGCTCTACGAGCAGTACTTC. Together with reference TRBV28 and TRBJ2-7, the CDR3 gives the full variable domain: DVKVTQSSRYLVKRTGEKVFLECVQDMDHENMFWYRQDPGLGLRLIYFSYDVKMKEKGDIPEGYSVSREKKERFSLILESASTNQTSMYLCASSPRQKLYEQYFGPGTRLTVT.

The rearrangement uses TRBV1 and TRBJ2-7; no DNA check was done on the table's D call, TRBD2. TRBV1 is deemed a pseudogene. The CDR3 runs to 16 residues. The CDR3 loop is CTSSQERAFPLCEQYF. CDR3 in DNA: TGCACCAGCAGCCAAGAGAGGGCCTTCCCCCTTTGCGAGCAGTACTTC.

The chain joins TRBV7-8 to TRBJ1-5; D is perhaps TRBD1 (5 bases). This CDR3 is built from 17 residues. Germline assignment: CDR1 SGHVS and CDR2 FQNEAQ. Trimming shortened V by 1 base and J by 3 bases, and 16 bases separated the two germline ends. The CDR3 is CASSLVPLGQLNQPQHF. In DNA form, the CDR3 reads TGTGCCAGCAGCTTAGTGCCGTTGGGGCAGCTCAATCAGCCCCAGCATTTT. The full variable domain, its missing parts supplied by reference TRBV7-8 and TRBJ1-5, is GAGVSQSPRYKVAKRGQDVALRCDPISGHVSLFWYQQALGQGPEFLTYFQNEAQLDKSGLPSDRFFAERPEGSVSTLKIQRTQQEDSAVYLCASSLVPLGQLNQPQHFGDGTRLSIL.

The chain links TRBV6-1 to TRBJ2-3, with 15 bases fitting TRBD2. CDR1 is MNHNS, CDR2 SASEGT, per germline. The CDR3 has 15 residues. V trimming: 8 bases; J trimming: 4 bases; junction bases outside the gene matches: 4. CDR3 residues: CASPGLAGGPDTQYF. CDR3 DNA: TGTGCCAGCCCAGGACTAGCGGGAGGGCCAGATACGCAGTATTTT.

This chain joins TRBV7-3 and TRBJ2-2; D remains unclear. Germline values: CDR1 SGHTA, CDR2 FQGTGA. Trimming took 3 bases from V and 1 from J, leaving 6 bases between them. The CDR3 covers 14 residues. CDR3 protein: CASSFSQNTGELFF. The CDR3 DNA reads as TGTGCCAGCAGCTTCTCACAGAACACCGGGGAGCTGTTTTTT.

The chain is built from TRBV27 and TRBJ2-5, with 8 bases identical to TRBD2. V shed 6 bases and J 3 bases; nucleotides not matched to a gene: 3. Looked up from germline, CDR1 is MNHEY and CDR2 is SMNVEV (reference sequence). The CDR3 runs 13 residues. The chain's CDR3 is CASRILAEETQYF. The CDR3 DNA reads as TGTGCCAGCAGGATACTAGCGGAAGAGACCCAGTACTTC.

The CDR3 region has the DNA TGTGCCAGCAGTCCCGGGACTAAGCTTTACGAGCAGTACTTC. Protein product: CASSPGTKLYEQYF. The rearrangement joins TRBV28 to TRBJ2-7; 7 bases map to TRBD2. Germline V gene lookup returns CDR1 MDHEN and CDR2 SYDVKM. Losses at the gene ends were 5 bases for V and 4 bases for J; bases not matched to a gene: 8. The CDR3 contains 14 residues.

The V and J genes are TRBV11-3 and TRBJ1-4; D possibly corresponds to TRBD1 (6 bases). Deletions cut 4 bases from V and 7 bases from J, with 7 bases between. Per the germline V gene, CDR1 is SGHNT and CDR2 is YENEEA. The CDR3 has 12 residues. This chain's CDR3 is CASSSQGEKLFF. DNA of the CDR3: TGTGCCAGCAGCTCACAGGGTGAAAAACTGTTTTTT. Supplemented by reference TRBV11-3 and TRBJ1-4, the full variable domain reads EAGVVQSPRYKIIEKKQPVAFWCNPISGHNTLYWYLQNLGQGPELLIRYENEEAVDDSQLPKDRFSAERLKGVDSTLKIQPAELGDSAVYLCASSSQGEKLFFGSGTQLSVL.

In DNA form, the CDR3 reads TGTGCCAGTAGTATAAGCGGTCCCGCCACAGATACGCAGTATTTT. This codes for CASSISGPATDTQYF. This chain uses TRBV19 with TRBJ2-3; the D gene is possibly TRBD2 (5 bases). Germline lookup yields CDR1 LNHDA and CDR2 SQIVND (reference sequence). The V end was cut by 2 bases, the J end by 2 bases, with 11 bases between. The CDR3 spans 15 residues. Variable domain in full (rest from reference TRBV19 and TRBJ2-3): DGGITQSPKYLFRKEGQNVTLSCEQNLNHDAMYWYRQDPGQGLRLIYYSQIVNDFQKGDIAEGYSVSREKKESFPLTVTSAQKNPTAFYLCASSISGPATDTQYFGPGTRLTVL.

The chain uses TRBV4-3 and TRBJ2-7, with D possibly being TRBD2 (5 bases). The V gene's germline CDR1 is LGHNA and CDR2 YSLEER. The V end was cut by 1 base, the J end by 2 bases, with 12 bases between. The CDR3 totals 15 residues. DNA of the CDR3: TGCGCCAGCAGCCAAGGGGTAGCGTTACCCTACGAGCAGTACTTC. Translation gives CASSQGVALPYEQYF.